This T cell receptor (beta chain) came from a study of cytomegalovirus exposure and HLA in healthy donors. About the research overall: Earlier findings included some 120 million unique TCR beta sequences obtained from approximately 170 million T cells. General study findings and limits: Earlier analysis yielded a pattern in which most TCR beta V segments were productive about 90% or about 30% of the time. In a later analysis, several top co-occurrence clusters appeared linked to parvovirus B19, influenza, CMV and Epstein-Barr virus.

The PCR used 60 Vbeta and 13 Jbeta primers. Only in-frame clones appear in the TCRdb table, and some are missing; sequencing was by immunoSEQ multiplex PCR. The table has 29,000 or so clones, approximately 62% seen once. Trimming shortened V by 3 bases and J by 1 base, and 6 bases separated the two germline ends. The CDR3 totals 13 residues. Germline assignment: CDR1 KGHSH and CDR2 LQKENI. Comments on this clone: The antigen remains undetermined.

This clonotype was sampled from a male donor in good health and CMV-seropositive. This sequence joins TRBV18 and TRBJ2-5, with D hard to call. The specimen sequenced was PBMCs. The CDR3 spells CASSPSLQETQYF. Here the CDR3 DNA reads TGTGCCAGCTCACCGTCTCTCCAAGAGACCCAGTACTTC.